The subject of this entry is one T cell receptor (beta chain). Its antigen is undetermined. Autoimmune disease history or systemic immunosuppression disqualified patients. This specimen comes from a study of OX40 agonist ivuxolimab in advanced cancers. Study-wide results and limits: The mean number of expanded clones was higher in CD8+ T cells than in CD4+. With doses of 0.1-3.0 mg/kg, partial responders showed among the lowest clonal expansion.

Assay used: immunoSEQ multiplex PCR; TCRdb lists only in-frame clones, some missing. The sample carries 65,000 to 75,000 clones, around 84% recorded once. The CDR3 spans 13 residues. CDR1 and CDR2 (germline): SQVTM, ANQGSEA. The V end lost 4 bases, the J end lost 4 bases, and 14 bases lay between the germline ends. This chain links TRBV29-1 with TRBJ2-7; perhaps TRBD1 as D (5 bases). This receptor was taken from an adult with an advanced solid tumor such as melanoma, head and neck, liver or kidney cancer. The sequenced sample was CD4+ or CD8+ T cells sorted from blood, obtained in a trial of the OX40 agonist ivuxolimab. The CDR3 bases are TGCAGCGTTGTACCCTCTGGGGCTTACGAGCAGTACTTC. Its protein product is CSVVPSGAYEQYF.